This T cell receptor (beta chain) originates from a study of early T cells in non-severe SARS-CoV-2 infection. Study-wide context: Sequencing used unsorted whole-blood bulk RNA, so chains lack pairing. Whole-study findings and limits: VDJdb matching skewed toward anti-spike CD8 responses, missing private and CD4 specificities.

Molecules of cDNA were individually given unique molecular identifiers that were attached to them. One entry per CDR3 protein results from TCRdb running MiXCR on the 5' RACE reads. The sample lists more than 80,000 distinct CDR3 sequences, approximately 15% seen once, with more than 6.5% in the top ten. Concerning this clonotype: Its antigen remains unknown.

Input material: whole blood. The clonotype comes from an adult who was a healthcare worker with PCR-confirmed SARS-CoV-2 infection or an uninfected control (not recorded which).

CDR3 region: CASSLHGYTF. The CDR3 nucleotides are TGTGCCAGCAGTTTACACGGCTACACCTTC. This chain connects TRBV28 to TRBJ1-2, with D hard to call. V lost 2 bases and J lost 8, with 3 bases in between. CDR1 and CDR2 from the germline V gene are MDHEN and SYDVKM. The CDR3 is 10 residues long.